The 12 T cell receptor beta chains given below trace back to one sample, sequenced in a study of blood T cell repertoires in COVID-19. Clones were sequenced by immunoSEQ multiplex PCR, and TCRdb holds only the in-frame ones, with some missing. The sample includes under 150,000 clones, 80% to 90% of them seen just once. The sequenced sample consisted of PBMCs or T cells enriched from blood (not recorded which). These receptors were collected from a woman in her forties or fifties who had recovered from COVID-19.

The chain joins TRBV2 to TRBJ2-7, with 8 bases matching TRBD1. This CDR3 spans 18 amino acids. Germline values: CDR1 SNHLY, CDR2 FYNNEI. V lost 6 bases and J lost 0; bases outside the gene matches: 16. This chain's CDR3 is CASRSGFQGATASYEQYF. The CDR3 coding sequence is TGTGCCAGCAGGAGTGGCTTCCAGGGGGCGACTGCCTCCTACGAGCAGTACTTC. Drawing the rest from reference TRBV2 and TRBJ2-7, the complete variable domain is EPEVTQTPSHQVTQMGQEVILRCVPISNHLYFYWYRQILGQKVEFLVSFYNNEISEKSEIFDDQFSVERPDGSNFTLKIRSTKLEDSAMYFCASRSGFQGATASYEQYFGPGTRLTVT.

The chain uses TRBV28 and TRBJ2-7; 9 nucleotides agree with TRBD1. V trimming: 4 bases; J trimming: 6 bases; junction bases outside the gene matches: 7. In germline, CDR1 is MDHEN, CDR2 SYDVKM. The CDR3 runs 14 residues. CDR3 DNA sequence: TGTGCCAGCAGTTCCCCGGGACAGGGTACCGAGCAGTACTTC. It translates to CASSSPGQGTEQYF.

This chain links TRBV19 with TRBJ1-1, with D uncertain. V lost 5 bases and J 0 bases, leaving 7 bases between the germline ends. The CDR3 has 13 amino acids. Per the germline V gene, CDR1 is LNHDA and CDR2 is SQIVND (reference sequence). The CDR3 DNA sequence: TGTGCCAGTAGTGGAGTTATGAACACTGAAGCTTTCTTT. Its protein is CASSGVMNTEAFF.

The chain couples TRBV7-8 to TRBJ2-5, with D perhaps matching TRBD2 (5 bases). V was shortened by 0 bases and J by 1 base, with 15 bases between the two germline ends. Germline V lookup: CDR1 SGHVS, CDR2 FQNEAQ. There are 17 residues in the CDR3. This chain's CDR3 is CASSLARVAPPQETQYF. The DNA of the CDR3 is TGTGCCAGCAGCTTAGCGCGGGTGGCTCCACCCCAAGAGACCCAGTACTTC.

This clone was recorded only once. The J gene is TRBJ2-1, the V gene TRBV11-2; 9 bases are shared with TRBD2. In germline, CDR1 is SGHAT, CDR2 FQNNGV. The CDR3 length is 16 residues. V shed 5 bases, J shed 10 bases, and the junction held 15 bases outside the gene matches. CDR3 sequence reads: CASSPRLRGGLEEQFF. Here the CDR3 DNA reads TGTGCCAGCAGCCCAAGATTGCGGGGGGGCCTTGAAGAGCAGTTCTTC.

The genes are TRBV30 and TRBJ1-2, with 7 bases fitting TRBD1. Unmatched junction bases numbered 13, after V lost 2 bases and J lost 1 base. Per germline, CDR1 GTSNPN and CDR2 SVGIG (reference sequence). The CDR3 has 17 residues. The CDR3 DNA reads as TGTGCCTGGAGTCCCATCCCCGGACAGGAGATTAACTATGGCTACACCTTC. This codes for CAWSPIPGQEINYGYTF.

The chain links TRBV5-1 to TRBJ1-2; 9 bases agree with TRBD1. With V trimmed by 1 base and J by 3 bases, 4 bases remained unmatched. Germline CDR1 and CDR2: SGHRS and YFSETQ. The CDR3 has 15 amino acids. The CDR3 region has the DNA TGCGCCAGCAGCTTGACAACAGGGGGCCACTATGGCTACACCTTC. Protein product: CASSLTTGGHYGYTF.

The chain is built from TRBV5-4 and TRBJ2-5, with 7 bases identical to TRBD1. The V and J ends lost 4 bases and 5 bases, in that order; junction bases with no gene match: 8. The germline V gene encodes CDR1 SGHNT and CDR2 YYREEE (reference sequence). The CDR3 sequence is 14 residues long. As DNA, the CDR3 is TGTGCCAGCAGCCCATTGACAGGGAAGGAGACCCAGTACTTC. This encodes CASSPLTGKETQYF.

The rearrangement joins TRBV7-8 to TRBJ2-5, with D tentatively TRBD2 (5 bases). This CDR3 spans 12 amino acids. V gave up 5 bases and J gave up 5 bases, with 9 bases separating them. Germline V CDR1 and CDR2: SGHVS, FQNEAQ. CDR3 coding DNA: TGTGCCAGCAGCCCTAGGAGGGAGACCCAGTACTTC. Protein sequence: CASSPRRETQYF.

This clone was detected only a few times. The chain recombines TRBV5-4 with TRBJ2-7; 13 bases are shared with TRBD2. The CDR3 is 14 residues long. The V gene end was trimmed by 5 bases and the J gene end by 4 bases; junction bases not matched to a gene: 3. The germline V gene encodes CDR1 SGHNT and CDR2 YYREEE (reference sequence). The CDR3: CASRTSGGPYEQYF. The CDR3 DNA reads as TGTGCCAGCAGGACTAGCGGGGGGCCGTACGAGCAGTACTTC. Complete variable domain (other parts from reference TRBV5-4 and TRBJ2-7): ETGVTQSPTHLIKTRGQQVTLRCSSQSGHNTVSWYQQALGQGPQFIFQYYREEENGRGNFPPRFSGLQFPNYSSELNVNALELDDSALYLCASRTSGGPYEQYFGPGTRLTVT.

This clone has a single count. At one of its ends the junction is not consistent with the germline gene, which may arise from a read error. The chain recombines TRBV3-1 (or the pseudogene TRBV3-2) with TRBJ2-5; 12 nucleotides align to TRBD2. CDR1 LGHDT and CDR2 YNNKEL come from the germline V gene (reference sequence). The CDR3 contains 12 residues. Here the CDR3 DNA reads TGTGCCAGCAGCCCGGGACTAGCGGGCCTCAACTTC. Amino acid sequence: CASSPGLAGLNF.

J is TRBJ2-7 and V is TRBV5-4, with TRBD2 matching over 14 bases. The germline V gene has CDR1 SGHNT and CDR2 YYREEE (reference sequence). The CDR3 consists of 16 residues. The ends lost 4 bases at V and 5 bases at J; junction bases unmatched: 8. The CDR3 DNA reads TGTGCCAGCAGCCCCGGGACTAGCGGGGGAAGCCACGAGCAGTACTTC. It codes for CASSPGTSGGSHEQYF.